This entry lists 25 T cell receptor beta chains sequenced from one sample in a study of glioma-infiltrating T cells after dendritic cell vaccination (TCRdb year 2016). The library was made by the immunoSEQ multiplex PCR assay. The immuneACCESS repertoire file appears here via TCRdb, limited to in-frame rearrangements. These files lack a portion of the clones; in checked studies, under half of the deficit traces to unresolved V genes, and the cause of the others is not known. The table for this sample lists more than 45,000 clones; just under 85% of them were counted only once. The ten largest account for 15% to 17% of the sample. The intended sense of this specimen's time point label: after dendritic cell vaccination, including at tumor progression/relapse. The sequencing here drew on blood, taken after dendritic cell vaccination. Receptor source: a human donor with glioblastoma.

The chain combines TRBV29-1 with TRBJ2-2; the match to TRBD2 covers 7 bases. The trim removed 7 bases at V and 3 bases at J, leaving 8 bases unmatched. CDR1 and CDR2 from the germline V gene are SQVTM and ANQGSEA. This CDR3 is 14 amino acids long. The CDR3 region has the DNA TGCAGCGCCAATCGGGGGGTTGACACCGGGGAGCTGTTTTTT. Protein sequence: CSANRGVDTGELFF.

The chain is built from TRBV10-2 and TRBJ2-7; a possible D gene is TRBD1 (5 bases). The CDR3 contains 13 residues. Deletions cut 3 bases from V and 7 bases from J, with 13 bases between. Germline CDR1 and CDR2: WSHSY and SAAADI. CDR3 amino acids: CASSDQGLEEQYF. The DNA of the CDR3 is TGCGCCAGCAGTGATCAGGGATTGGAGGAGCAGTACTTC.

V and J are TRBV30 and TRBJ1-2; 9 bases are a match to TRBD1. Germline V CDR1 and CDR2: GTSNPN, SVGIG (reference sequence). Trimming at V came to 2 bases and at J to 5 bases, leaving 6 bases not matched to a gene. This CDR3 spans 14 amino acids. This chain's CDR3 is CAWSFRGTGYGYTF. CDR3 nucleotides: TGTGCCTGGAGTTTCCGCGGGACAGGGTATGGCTACACCTTC.

This chain links TRBV4-2 with TRBJ2-3, with 8 bases that match TRBD2. Germline trimming cut 4 bases from V and 3 bases from J; bases unmatched to any gene: 6. CDR3 length equals 15 residues. Germline V lookup: CDR1 LGHNA, CDR2 YNFKEQ. CDR3 sequence reads: CASSPGLEVTDTQYF. CDR3 in DNA: TGTGCCAGCAGCCCGGGACTAGAGGTAACAGATACGCAGTATTTT.

The V call is TRBV4-2, the J call TRBJ2-7; 8 bases fit TRBD2. Germline CDR1 and CDR2: LGHNA and YNFKEQ. The CDR3 loop spans 16 amino acids. V shed 0 bases and J 2 bases; nucleotides not matched to a gene: 6. The DNA for the CDR3 is TGTGCCAGCAGCCAAGATTCAGCGGGGGACCCCTACGAGCAGTACTTC. Translation gives CASSQDSAGDPYEQYF.

V and J are TRBV30 and TRBJ2-1; 9 positions agree with TRBD1. The germline V gene encodes CDR1 GTSNPN and CDR2 SVGIG (reference sequence). After removal of 8 bases from V and 10 bases from J, the junction contained 9 bases not matched to a gene. The CDR3 totals 12 residues. In DNA form, the CDR3 reads TGTGCCAGAAGACAGGGGGTGGAGGAGCAGTTCTTC. This translates into CARRQGVEEQFF.

This clone occurred a few times. CDR3 protein: CASSVGERVGGHSPLHF. CDR3 coding DNA: TGTGCCAGCAGCGTAGGGGAGCGTGTAGGGGGACATTCACCCCTCCACTTT. This chain uses TRBV9 with TRBJ1-6; D might be TRBD1 (6 bases). Germline V CDR1 and CDR2: SGDLS, YYNGEE. Between the trimmed V and J ends, which lost 0 bases and 8 bases, there was a span of 18 bases. This CDR3 comprises 17 residues.

The chain employs TRBV30 and TRBJ1-1, with TRBD1 matching over 8 bases. CDR1 is GTSNPN and CDR2 is SVGIG in the germline V gene (reference sequence). J lost 0 bases, V lost 2 bases, and 2 bases had no gene match. CDR3 length: 14 amino acids. The CDR3 nucleotides read TGTGCCTGGAGTAGGGACAGGATGAACACTGAAGCTTTCTTT. Translating gives CAWSRDRMNTEAFF.

The rearrangement uses TRBV19 and TRBJ2-7, with D perhaps matching TRBD1 (6 bases). V was clipped by 0 bases and J by 1 base, with 10 bases between them. Per the germline V gene, CDR1 is LNHDA and CDR2 is SQIVND (reference sequence). The CDR3 is 15 amino acids. CDR3 bases: TGTGCCAGTAGTATAGACAGGGGCAATTCCTACGAGCAGTACTTC. Translated, it gives CASSIDRGNSYEQYF.

The chain employs TRBV29-1 and TRBJ1-1, with TRBD1 identical over 7 bases. The CDR3 loop spans 13 amino acids. Looked up from germline, CDR1 is SQVTM and CDR2 is ANQGSEA. V trimming: 7 bases; J trimming: 3 bases; junction bases outside the gene matches: 8. The CDR3 DNA is TGCAGCGCTGGGACAGCAAGGGACACTGAAGCTTTCTTT. Translation gives CSAGTARDTEAFF.

V gene TRBV5-1 combines with J gene TRBJ1-5; TRBD1 is a possible D gene (6 bases). V shed 6 bases and J shed 4 bases, with 11 bases lying between them. The CDR3 is 13 amino acids. Germline loops: CDR1 SGHRS, CDR2 YFSETQ. CDR3 sequence reads: CASKRGANQPQHF. As DNA, the CDR3 is TGCGCCAGCAAACGGGGGGCGAATCAGCCCCAGCATTTT.

This clone was detected once. The V gene is TRBV28, the J gene TRBJ2-7; TRBD1 is a possible D gene (5 bases). This CDR3 has 11 amino acids. From germline, CDR1 is MDHEN and CDR2 SYDVKM. Between the trimmed V and J ends, which lost 7 bases and 9 bases, there was a span of 13 bases. CDR3 sequence: CASTDSQGQYF. DNA of the CDR3: TGTGCCAGCACCGACAGCCAGGGGCAGTACTTC.

Turning to this clone: Relative to the germline gene, one junction end is altered; a read error may explain this. V gene TRBV7-7 combines with J gene TRBJ1-5, with unresolved D. CDR3 size: 12 residues. Germline V gene lookup returns CDR1 SSHAT and CDR2 FNYEAQ (reference sequence). CDR3 in DNA: TGTGCTAGCACCTTGCCGGGGCAGCCCCAGCATTTT. It codes for CASTLPGQPQHF. Filled out from reference TRBV7-7 and TRBJ1-5, the complete variable domain reads GAGVSQSPRYKVTKRGQDVTLRCDPISSHATLYWYQQALGQGPEFLTYFNYEAQPDKSGLPSDRFSAERPEGSISTLTIQRTEQRDSAMYRCASTLPGQPQHFGDGTRLSIL.

CDR3 loop: CASSHTGQGANEQFF. CDR3 DNA: TGTGCCAGCAGCCACACGGGACAGGGGGCGAATGAGCAGTTCTTC. This chain uses TRBV4-2 with TRBJ2-1, with 12 nucleotides matching TRBD1. Losses at the gene ends were 3 bases for V and 7 bases for J; bases not matched to a gene: 4. CDR1 and CDR2 (germline): LGHNA, YNFKEQ. CDR3 length: 15 residues.

The genes are TRBV19 and TRBJ2-5; no firm D call. Germline values: CDR1 LNHDA, CDR2 SQIVND (reference sequence). CDR3 length equals 13 residues. V gave up 5 bases and J gave up 1 base, with 8 bases separating them. In DNA, the CDR3 is TGTGCCAGTAGTGTGCAGGCCCAAGAGACCCAGTACTTC. This codes for CASSVQAQETQYF.

The chain employs TRBV7-2 and TRBJ1-6, with D unresolved. This CDR3 contains 15 residues. Germline CDR1 SGHTA, CDR2 FQGNSA. Trimming took 4 bases from V and 4 from J, leaving 11 bases between them. The CDR3 bases are TGTGCCAGCAGCTACTCCCCGGGATATAATTCACCCCTCCACTTT. Translating it yields CASSYSPGYNSPLHF.

The V call is TRBV7-9, the J call TRBJ1-1; tentative D call: TRBD1 (6 bases). The germline V gene encodes CDR1 SEHNR and CDR2 FQNEAQ (reference sequence). Trimming cost V 5 bases and J 0 bases, with 16 bases left between them. The CDR3 covers 16 residues. CDR3 residues: CASSTRRTDMNTEAFF. DNA of the CDR3: TGTGCCAGCAGCACACGCAGGACAGACATGAACACTGAAGCTTTCTTT.

The V call is TRBV18, the J call TRBJ1-6; 8 nucleotides line up with TRBD1. This CDR3 is built from 16 residues. Germline assignment: CDR1 KGHSH and CDR2 LQKENI. J gave up 5 bases and V 3 bases, and 6 bases lay outside the gene matches. The CDR3 region is CASSPRTGRNNSPLHF. In nucleotides, the CDR3 is TGTGCCAGCTCACCCCGGACAGGGAGGAATAATTCACCCCTCCACTTT.

The chain combines TRBV11-2 with TRBJ2-2; 7 bases are shared with TRBD2. The CDR3 length is 16 residues. With V trimmed by 5 bases and J by 0 bases, 6 bases remained unmatched. CDR1 is SGHAT and CDR2 is FQNNGV in the germline V gene. CDR3 residues: CASSIISGSNTGELFF. As DNA, the CDR3 is TGTGCCAGCAGCATTATTAGCGGGTCGAACACCGGGGAGCTGTTTTTT.

The CDR3 spells CASREGVSPLHF. The CDR3 bases are TGCGCCAGCAGGGAAGGGGTTTCACCCCTCCACTTT. The V call is TRBV10-2, the J call TRBJ1-6; the D gene is possibly TRBD1 (5 bases). Trimming shortened V by 6 bases and J by 9 bases, and 9 bases separated the two germline ends. CDR3 length equals 12 residues. CDR1 WSHSY and CDR2 SAAADI come from the germline V gene.

The chain is built from TRBV7-3 and TRBJ1-1, with D maybe TRBD1 (5 bases). Germline V gene lookup returns CDR1 SGHTA and CDR2 FQGTGA. There are 13 residues in the CDR3. V lost 5 bases to trimming and J lost 3 bases, with 10 bases between them. The CDR3 region has the DNA TGTGCCAGCAGCGGGCAGGGTGACACTGAAGCTTTCTTT. Residues: CASSGQGDTEAFF.

The chain carries TRBV6-5 and TRBJ2-1, with D possibly TRBD1 on 6 matching bases. The V gene's germline CDR1 is MNHEY and CDR2 SVGAGI. The CDR3 consists of 14 residues. Trimming removed 5 bases at V and 0 bases at J, with 8 bases between. This CDR3 reads CASSQQGSYNEQFF. CDR3 nucleotide sequence: TGTGCCAGCAGTCAACAGGGCTCCTACAATGAGCAGTTCTTC.

The rearrangement joins TRBV4-1 to TRBJ2-7, with TRBD2 identical over 9 bases. CDR1 MGHRA and CDR2 YSYEKL come from the germline V gene. Trimming took 3 bases from V and 7 from J; bases not matched to a gene: 13. This CDR3 has 16 residues. CDR3 nucleotides: TGCGCCAGCAGCCAGGTTTGGGAACTAGCGGGCGGAGAGCAGTACTTC. Encoded protein: CASSQVWELAGGEQYF.

This clone was picked up a small number of times. The chain combines TRBV13 with TRBJ1-1; 7 nucleotides match TRBD1. J gave up 0 bases and V 5 bases, and 9 bases lay outside the gene matches. Looked up from germline, CDR1 is PRHDT and CDR2 is FYEKMQ (reference sequence). This CDR3 comprises 16 residues. CDR3 sequence reads: CASSPQGDLMNTEAFF. As DNA, the CDR3 is TGTGCCAGCAGCCCCCAGGGGGACCTCATGAACACTGAAGCTTTCTTT.

The V gene is TRBV7-2, the J gene TRBJ2-2, with D perhaps TRBD1 (6 bases). Trimming stripped 10 bases from V and 4 bases from J, with 13 bases between. The CDR3 extends over 13 amino acids. CDR1 SGHTA and CDR2 FQGNSA come from the germline V gene. The CDR3: CATGQPGTGELFF. Here the CDR3 DNA reads TGTGCCACCGGACAGCCGGGCACCGGGGAGCTGTTTTTT. Together with reference TRBV7-2 and TRBJ2-2, the CDR3 gives the full variable domain: GAGVSQSPSNKVTEKGKDVELRCDPISGHTALYWYRQSLGQGLEFLIYFQGNSAPDKSGLPSDRFSAERTGGSVSTLTIQRTQQEDSAVYLCATGQPGTGELFFGEGSRLTVL.